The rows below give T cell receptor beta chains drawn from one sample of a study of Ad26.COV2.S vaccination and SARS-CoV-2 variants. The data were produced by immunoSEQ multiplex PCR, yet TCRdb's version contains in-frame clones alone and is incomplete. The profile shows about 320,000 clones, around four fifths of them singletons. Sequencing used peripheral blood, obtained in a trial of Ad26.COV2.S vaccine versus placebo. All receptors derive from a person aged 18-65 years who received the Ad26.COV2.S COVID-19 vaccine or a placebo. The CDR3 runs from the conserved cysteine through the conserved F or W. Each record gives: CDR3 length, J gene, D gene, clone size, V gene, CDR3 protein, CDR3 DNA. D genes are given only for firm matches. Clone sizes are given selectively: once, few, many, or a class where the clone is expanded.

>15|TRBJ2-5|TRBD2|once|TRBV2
CASDTGSGGRETQYF
TGTGCCAGCGACACGGGTAGCGGGGGGCGAGAGACCCAGTACTTC
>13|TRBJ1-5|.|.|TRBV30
CAWSDRGLQPQHF
TGTGCCTGGAGTGATCGGGGGCTGCAGCCCCAGCATTTT
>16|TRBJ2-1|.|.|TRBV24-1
CATSDSRRAGYNEQFF
TGTGCCACCAGTGATTCGCGGCGGGCTGGTTACAATGAGCAGTTCTTC
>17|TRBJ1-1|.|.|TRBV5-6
CASSRDRGGIPNTEAFF
TGTGCCAGCAGCCGGGATAGGGGCGGAATACCGAACACTGAAGCTTTCTTT
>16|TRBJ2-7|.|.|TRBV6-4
CARWERDIWRSYEQYF
TGTGCCAGATGGGAGCGGGACATTTGGAGGTCCTACGAGCAGTACTTC
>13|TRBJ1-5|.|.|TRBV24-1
CATSDLPNQPQHF
TGTGCCACCAGTGATTTACCCAATCAGCCCCAGCATTTT
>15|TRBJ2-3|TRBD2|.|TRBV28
CASSQLAGWTDTQYF
TGTGCCAGCAGCCAGCTAGCGGGGTGGACAGATACGCAGTATTTT
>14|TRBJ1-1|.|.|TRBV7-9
CASSPPRGNTEAFF
TGTGCCAGCAGCCCTCCACGGGGCAACACTGAAGCTTTCTTT
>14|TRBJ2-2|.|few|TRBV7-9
CASSQFTNTGELFF
TGTGCCAGCAGCCAGTTCACGAACACCGGGGAGCTGTTTTTT
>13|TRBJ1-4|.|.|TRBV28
CASRASTAEKLFF
TGTGCCAGCAGAGCCTCGACAGCTGAAAAACTGTTTTTT
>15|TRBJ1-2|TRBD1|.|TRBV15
CATSVERDRTYGYTF
TGTGCCACCAGCGTAGAGAGGGACAGGACGTATGGCTACACCTTC
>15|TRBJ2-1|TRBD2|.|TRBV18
CASSQSSGGDNEQFF
TGTGCCAGCTCACAATCTAGCGGGGGGGACAATGAGCAGTTCTTC
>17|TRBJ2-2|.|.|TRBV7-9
CASSLEGPSMGSGELFF
TGTGCCAGCAGCTTAGAGGGGCCGAGCATGGGATCCGGGGAGCTGTTTTTT
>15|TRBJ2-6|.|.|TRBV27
CASSLGGAGANVLTF
TGTGCCAGCAGTTTAGGGGGCGCTGGGGCCAACGTCCTGACTTTC
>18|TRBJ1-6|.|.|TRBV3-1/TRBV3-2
CASSRAPGTTNRNSPLHF
TGTGCCAGCAGCCGAGCTCCGGGTACGACAAATCGCAATTCACCCCTCCACTTT
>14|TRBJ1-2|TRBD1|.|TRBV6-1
CASSEAETGYGYTF
TGTGCCAGCAGTGAAGCGGAGACAGGGTATGGCTACACCTTC
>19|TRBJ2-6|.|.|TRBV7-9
CASSLRGAGLRSGANVLTF
TGTGCCAGCAGCTTACGAGGGGCCGGACTCCGCTCTGGGGCTAACGTCCTGACTTTC
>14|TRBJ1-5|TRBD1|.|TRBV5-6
CASSLSGQGQPQHF
TGTGCCAGCAGCTTGTCGGGACAGGGTCAGCCCCAGCATTTT
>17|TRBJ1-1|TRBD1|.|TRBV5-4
CASSLGPETGWATEAFF
TGTGCCAGCAGCTTGGGCCCCGAGACAGGGTGGGCCACTGAAGCTTTCTTT
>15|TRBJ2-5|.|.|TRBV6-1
CASSEGRPYQETQYF
TGTGCCAGCAGTGAAGGGCGTCCATACCAAGAGACCCAGTACTTC
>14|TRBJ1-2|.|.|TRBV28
CASSFNTGTGGYTF
TGTGCCAGCAGTTTTAACACAGGGACGGGTGGCTACACCTTC
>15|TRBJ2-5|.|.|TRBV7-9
CASSLDGFEQETQYF
TGTGCCAGCAGCTTAGACGGGTTCGAACAAGAGACCCAGTACTTC
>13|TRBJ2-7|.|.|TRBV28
CASSLGSLYEQYF
TGTGCCAGCAGTTTGGGCAGCCTCTACGAGCAGTACTTC
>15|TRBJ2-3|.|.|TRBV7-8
CASSPYGIHTDTQYF
TGTGCCAGCAGCCCATATGGGATCCACACAGATACGCAGTATTTT
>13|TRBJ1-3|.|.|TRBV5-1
CASSLGAGNTIYF
TGCGCCAGCAGCTTAGGGGCGGGAAACACCATATATTTT
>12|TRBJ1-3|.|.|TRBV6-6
CASSYEGNTIYF
TGTGCCAGCAGTTACGAGGGTAACACCATATATTTT
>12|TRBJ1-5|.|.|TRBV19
CASSTNNQPQHF
TGTGCCAGTAGTACGAACAATCAGCCCCAGCATTTT
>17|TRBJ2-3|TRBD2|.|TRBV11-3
CASSLDRLAGGTDTQYF
TGTGCCAGCAGCTTAGATCGACTAGCGGGGGGGACAGATACGCAGTATTTT
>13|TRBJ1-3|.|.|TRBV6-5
CASRSSSGNTIYF
TGTGCCAGCAGGTCTAGCTCTGGAAACACCATATATTTT
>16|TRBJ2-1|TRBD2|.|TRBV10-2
CASRQYGTRDVHEQFF
TGCGCCAGCAGACAATACGGGACTAGGGACGTACATGAGCAGTTCTTC
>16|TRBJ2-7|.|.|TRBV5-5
CASSLVPEASSYEQYF
TGTGCCAGCAGCTTGGTTCCCGAGGCATCCTCCTACGAGCAGTACTTC
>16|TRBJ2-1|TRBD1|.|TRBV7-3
CASSPVRTGTYNEQFF
TGTGCCAGCAGCCCCGTCCGGACAGGGACCTACAATGAGCAGTTCTTC
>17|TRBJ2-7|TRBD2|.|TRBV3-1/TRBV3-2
CASSQVPPSGGAYEQYF
TGTGCCAGCAGCCAAGTCCCTCCTAGCGGGGGGGCCTACGAGCAGTACTTC
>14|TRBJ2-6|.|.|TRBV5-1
CASTPYSGANVLTF
TGCGCCAGCACGCCCTACTCTGGGGCCAACGTCCTGACTTTC
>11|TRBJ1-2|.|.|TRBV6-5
CASRILRGYTF
TGTGCCAGCAGGATACTGAGAGGCTACACCTTC
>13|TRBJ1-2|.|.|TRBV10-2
CASSEQGWDGYTF
TGCGCCAGCAGTGAACAGGGATGGGATGGCTACACCTTC
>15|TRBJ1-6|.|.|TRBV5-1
CASSPTGARGSPLHF
TGCGCCAGCAGCCCCACGGGGGCTAGGGGATCACCCCTCCACTTT
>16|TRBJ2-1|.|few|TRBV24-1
CATSDPRKGSYNEQFF
TGTGCCACCAGTGATCCCCGAAAGGGGTCCTACAATGAGCAGTTCTTC
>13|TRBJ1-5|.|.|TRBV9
CASSAASYQPQHF
TGTGCCAGCAGCGCTGCCAGCTATCAGCCCCAGCATTTT
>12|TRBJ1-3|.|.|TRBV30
CAWSVSGNTIYF
TGTGCCTGGAGTGTATCCGGAAACACCATATATTTT
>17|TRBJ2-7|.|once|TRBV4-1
CASSQDPGGLGAYEQYF
TGCGCCAGCAGCCAAGATCCTGGGGGCTTGGGTGCCTACGAGCAGTACTTC
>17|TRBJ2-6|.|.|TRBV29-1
CSVVVPGPLSGANVLTF
TGCAGCGTTGTAGTCCCAGGGCCACTCTCTGGGGCCAACGTCCTGACTTTC